A single sample gave rise to the 7 T cell receptor beta chains below, sequenced in a study of blood T cell repertoires in COVID-19. Method: immunoSEQ multiplex PCR; TCRdb's copy keeps in-frame clones and lacks some. The table includes roughly 250,000 clones, 83% detected once. The sample consisted of peripheral blood. These receptors were obtained from a woman between 50 and 59 years old with acute or convalescent COVID-19.

A word on this clone: A junction boundary mismatches the germline segment, possibly from a read error. The chain has TRBV2 and TRBJ2-1; perhaps TRBD1 as D (5 bases). This CDR3 is 9 amino acids long. CDR1 is SNHLY and CDR2 is FYNNEI in the germline V gene. The CDR3 protein is CAGHDFQLF. As DNA, the CDR3 is TGTGCCGGACACGATTTTCAACTCTTC. The full variable domain, completed using reference TRBV2 and TRBJ2-1, is EPEVTQTPSHQVTQMGQEVILRCVPISNHLYFYWYRQILGQKVEFLVSFYNNEISEKSEIFDDQFSVERPDGSNFTLKIRSTKLEDSAMYFCAGHDFQLFGPGTRLTVL.

V gene TRBV24-1 combines with J gene TRBJ2-5; 7 bases fit TRBD1. Germline V CDR1 and CDR2: KGHDR, SFDVKD. The CDR3 has 17 residues. The trim removed 4 bases at V and 2 bases at J, leaving 12 bases unmatched. The CDR3 here is CATSDSRGGAVQETQYF. The CDR3 bases are TGTGCCACCAGTGACTCCCGAGGGGGCGCGGTTCAAGAGACCCAGTACTTC.

The gene calls are TRBV28 and TRBJ2-1, with TRBD2 matching over 16 bases. Germline CDR1 reads MDHEN; CDR2 reads SYDVKM. The CDR3 is 17 residues long. The V segment lost 5 bases and the J segment 7 bases; nucleotides outside the gene matches: 8. The CDR3 loop is CASSPGLAGGWWNEQFF. The CDR3 nucleotides are TGTGCCAGCAGTCCGGGACTAGCGGGAGGGTGGTGGAATGAGCAGTTCTTC.

The V and J genes are TRBV9 and TRBJ2-1, with 8 positions matching TRBD2. Germline V CDR1 and CDR2: SGDLS, YYNGEE. The CDR3 is 15 residues long. With V trimmed by 0 bases and J by 9 bases, 8 bases remained unmatched. In DNA form, the CDR3 reads TGTGCCAGCAGCGTAGCGGGAGGGCCATACGTTGAGCAGTTCTTC. Amino acid sequence: CASSVAGGPYVEQFF.

In DNA form, the CDR3 reads TGTGCCAGCAGCTTATTGGGAGGAAGAGAGCCCTACGAGCAGTACTTC. Protein sequence: CASSLLGGREPYEQYF. The rearrangement uses TRBV7-6 and TRBJ2-7; the D gene is possibly TRBD2 (6 bases). Germline values: CDR1 SGHVS, CDR2 FNYEAQ. This CDR3 region has 16 residues. Trimming cost V 2 bases and J 2 bases, with 16 bases left between them.

This clone was detected only a few times. The rearrangement uses TRBV19 and TRBJ2-3; 8 bases match TRBD2. Germline CDR1 reads LNHDA; CDR2 reads SQIVND (reference sequence). The V and J ends lost 6 bases and 0 bases, in that order; junction bases with no gene match: 14. The CDR3 totals 18 residues. The CDR3 region has the DNA TGTGCCAGTAGAGTGGTTGCGGGGGGTGCAGTAAGCACAGATACGCAGTATTTT. This translates into CASRVVAGGAVSTDTQYF.

CDR3 nucleotide sequence: TGTGCCAGCAGTTATGGGGGGGCCACCCGGACTCATCAAAACACCGGGGAGCTGTTTTTT. This codes for CASSYGGATRTHQNTGELFF. This rearrangement joins TRBV28 to TRBJ2-2; D possibly corresponds to TRBD2 (7 bases). Germline assignment: CDR1 MDHEN and CDR2 SYDVKM. This CDR3 comprises 20 residues. V dropped 4 bases and J dropped 2 bases, with 26 bases sitting between them.